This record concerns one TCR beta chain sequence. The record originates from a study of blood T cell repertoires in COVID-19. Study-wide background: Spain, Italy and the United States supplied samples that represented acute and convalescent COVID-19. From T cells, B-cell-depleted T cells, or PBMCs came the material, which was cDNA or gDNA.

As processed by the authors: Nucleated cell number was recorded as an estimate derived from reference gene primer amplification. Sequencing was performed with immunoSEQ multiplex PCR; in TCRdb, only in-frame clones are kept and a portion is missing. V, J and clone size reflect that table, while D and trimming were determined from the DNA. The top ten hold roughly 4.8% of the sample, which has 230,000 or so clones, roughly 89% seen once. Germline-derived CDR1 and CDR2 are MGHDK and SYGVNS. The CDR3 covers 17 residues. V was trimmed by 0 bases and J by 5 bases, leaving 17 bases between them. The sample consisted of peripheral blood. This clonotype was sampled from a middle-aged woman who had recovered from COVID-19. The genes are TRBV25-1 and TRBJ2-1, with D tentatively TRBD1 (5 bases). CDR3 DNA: TGTGCCAGCAGTGAATATGGGCAGAGACAGCCCGACAATGAGCAGTTCTTC. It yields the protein CASSEYGQRQPDNEQFF.